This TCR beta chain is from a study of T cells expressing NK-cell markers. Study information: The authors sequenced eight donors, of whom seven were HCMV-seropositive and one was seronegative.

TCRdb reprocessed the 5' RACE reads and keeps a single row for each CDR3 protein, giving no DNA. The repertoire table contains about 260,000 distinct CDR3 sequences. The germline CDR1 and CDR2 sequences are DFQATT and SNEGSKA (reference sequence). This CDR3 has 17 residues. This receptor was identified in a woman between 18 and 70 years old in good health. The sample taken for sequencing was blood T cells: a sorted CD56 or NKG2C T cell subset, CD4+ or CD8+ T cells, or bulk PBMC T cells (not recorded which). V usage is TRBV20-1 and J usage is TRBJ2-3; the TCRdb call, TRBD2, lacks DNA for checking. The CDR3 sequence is CSARSASGGRLTDTQYF.